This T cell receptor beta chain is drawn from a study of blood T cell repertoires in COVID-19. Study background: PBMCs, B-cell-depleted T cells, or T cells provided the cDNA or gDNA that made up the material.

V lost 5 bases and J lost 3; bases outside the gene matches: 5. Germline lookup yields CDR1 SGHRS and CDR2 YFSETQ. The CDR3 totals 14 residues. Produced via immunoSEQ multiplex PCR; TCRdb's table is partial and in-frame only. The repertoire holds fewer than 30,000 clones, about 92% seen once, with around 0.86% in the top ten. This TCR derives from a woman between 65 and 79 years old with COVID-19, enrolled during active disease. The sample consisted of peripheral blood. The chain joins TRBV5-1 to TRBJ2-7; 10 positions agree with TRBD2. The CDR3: CASRRGLANYEQYF. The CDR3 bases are TGCGCCAGCAGGAGGGGACTAGCGAACTACGAGCAGTACTTC.